This is a list of T cell receptor beta chains from one sample in a study of blood T cell repertoires in COVID-19. Measured with immunoSEQ multiplex PCR; TCRdb has only the in-frame clones, and not every one. In the table there are about 80,000 clones, around 81% of which are singletons. Sequences were obtained from peripheral blood. These receptors all stem from a human donor in a cohort sampled during active COVID-19. CDR3s include the opening cysteine and the closing phenylalanine or tryptophan. The order of the fields is clone size, J gene, D gene, V gene, CDR3 DNA, CDR3 protein. The D gene is left open where the match is weak. Some rows have no size entry. The others give once, few or many, or a class for an expanded clone.

NA | TRBJ1-1 | TRBD1 | TRBV9 | TGTGCCAGCAGCGTAGGACCAGGGGGAAACACTGAAGCTTTCTTT | CASSVGPGGNTEAFF
NA | TRBJ2-1 | TRBD1 | TRBV9 | TGTGCCAGCAGCCCCCGGACAGGAAACTACAATGAGCAGTTCTTC | CASSPRTGNYNEQFF
NA | TRBJ2-7 | NA | TRBV7-8 | TGTGCCAGCAGCTTGTTCCCGGGATCGGGCGTCGAGCAGTACTTC | CASSLFPGSGVEQYF
NA | TRBJ1-3 | NA | TRBV3-1/TRBV3-2 | TGTGCCAGCAGCCAAGGGGCTGCTGGAAACACCATATATTTT | CASSQGAAGNTIYF
once | TRBJ2-1 | TRBD1 | TRBV18 | TGTGCCAGCTCACCACCACTGCCCGGGACAGCTCCCCGTGAGTTCTTC | CASSPPLPGTAPREFF
once | TRBJ2-6 | NA | TRBV11-2 | TGTGCCAGCAGCTCCCTACGGGACAACTTGAGGGGGGCCAACGTCCTGACTTTC | CASSSLRDNLRGANVLTF
NA | TRBJ2-4 | NA | TRBV27 | TGTGCCAGCAGCTCGGAGGGGACGGGAAACATTCAGTACTTC | CASSSEGTGNIQYF
NA | TRBJ1-1 | TRBD1 | TRBV18 | TGTGCCAGCTCACCCGGGACAGGGGGCCCTAGCACTGAAGCTTTCTTT | CASSPGTGGPSTEAFF
NA | TRBJ2-4 | NA | TRBV6-6 | TGTGCCAGCAGCCCCGGGACACCGCAGTACTTC | CASSPGTPQYF
NA | TRBJ1-2 | NA | TRBV29-1 | TGCAGCGTTGAAGATTTGTCGAACTATGGCTACACCTTC | CSVEDLSNYGYTF
NA | TRBJ1-4 | TRBD1 | TRBV9 | TGTGCCAGCAGCGTTGGTTGGACAGGCAATAATGAAAAACTGTTTTTT | CASSVGWTGNNEKLFF
NA | TRBJ2-5 | NA | TRBV12-3/TRBV12-4 | TGTGCCAGCAGTTGGGGACTTCAAGAGACCCAGTACTTC | CASSWGLQETQYF
NA | TRBJ2-7 | NA | TRBV7-8 | TGTGCCAGCAGCTCCGGGGGCGAGCAGTACTTC | CASSSGGEQYF
NA | TRBJ1-5 | NA | TRBV7-8 | TGTGCCAGCAGCCGACAGTCCGGGTTTCCCCAGCATTTT | CASSRQSGFPQHF
NA | TRBJ1-1 | TRBD1 | TRBV6-5 | TGTGCCAGTACACAGGGGCTGGACACTGAAGCTTTCTTT | CASTQGLDTEAFF
NA | TRBJ2-2 | NA | TRBV30 | TGTGCCTGGAGCTTCTTAGGGGCCGGGGGCACCGGGGAGCTGTTTTTT | CAWSFLGAGGTGELFF
NA | TRBJ1-2 | NA | TRBV5-1 | TGCGCCAGCAGCTTGGAGGCAGGGTGGGGTGGCTACACCTTC | CASSLEAGWGGYTF
NA | TRBJ1-3 | TRBD1 | TRBV15 | TGTGCCACCAGCAGAGGTGGGACAGTTCGTTCCGGAAACACCATATATTTT | CATSRGGTVRSGNTIYF
NA | TRBJ2-6 | NA | TRBV5-5 | TGTGCCAGCAGCTTGATAGGGAGCCTCTCTGGGGCCAACGTCCTGACTTTC | CASSLIGSLSGANVLTF
medium-sized | TRBJ1-5 | NA | TRBV3-1/TRBV3-2 | TGTGCCAGCAGCCAAGATGGGGGGGGTTGGGGCAATCAGCCCCAGCATTTT | CASSQDGGGWGNQPQHF
NA | TRBJ1-1 | NA | TRBV5-1 | TGCGCCAGCAGCTTGATTCCTAGCGGCGGCACTGAAGCTTTCTTT | CASSLIPSGGTEAFF
NA | TRBJ1-1 | NA | TRBV9 | TGTGCCAGCAGCGTATCTCTGAACACTGAAGCTTTCTTT | CASSVSLNTEAFF
NA | TRBJ2-1 | NA | TRBV11-3 | TGTGCCAGCAGCTTAGTCTGGGCTACCAATGAGCAGTTCTTC | CASSLVWATNEQFF
NA | TRBJ2-5 | NA | TRBV4-2 | TGTGCCAGCAGCCAAGATTACGGGGAGACCCAGTACTTC | CASSQDYGETQYF
NA | TRBJ2-5 | NA | TRBV27 | TGTGCCAGCAGTTTCCATTACCTAGCGGAGACCCAGTACTTC | CASSFHYLAETQYF
NA | TRBJ2-4 | TRBD1 | TRBV4-3 | TGCGCCAGCAGCCAAGATCTTCGGTTCCCAGGGGGAGACATTCAGTACTTC | CASSQDLRFPGGDIQYF